This T cell receptor (beta chain) was obtained from a study of T-cell reconstitution after alpha-beta-depleted transplantation in children. Preparing the TCRbeta library involved the use of unique molecular identifiers. TCRdb analysed the PCR reads with MiXCR anew, one entry per CDR3 protein. The sample has roughly 300,000 distinct CDR3 sequences, roughly 10% seen once. V dropped 4 bases and J dropped 2; count of bases not matched to a gene: 12. CDR3 length: 18 residues. The germline gives CDR1 MGHRA, CDR2 YSYEKL. Here the sequenced sample was peripheral blood, taken 180 days after TCRalphabeta/CD19-depleted stem cell transplant. This TCR came from a male patient aged 2 to 10 who had a stem cell transplant for chronic granulomatous disease, so the T cells may come from the graft donor. This chain links TRBV4-1 with TRBJ1-5, with 9 bases aligning to TRBD1. Here the CDR3 DNA reads TGCGCCAGCAGCCTGGGGACAGGGAAGATAGGGGGCAATCAGCCCCAGCATTTT. This encodes CASSLGTGKIGGNQPQHF.